Listed here are 5 T cell receptor beta chains from one sample, sequenced in a study of response to subunit inactivated influenza vaccine. MiXCR, applied by TCRdb to the RT-PCR reads, yields one record per CDR3 protein. The sample lists roughly 650,000 distinct CDR3 sequences, 12% to 15% occurring once. Material: PBMCs from blood, obtained 14 to 15 days before vaccination. The receptors originated from a man aged 50 to 59 who received an inactivated influenza vaccine.

This chain links TRBV20-1 with TRBJ2-7; TRBD2 might be the D (7 bases). Between the trimmed V and J ends, which lost 6 bases and 5 bases, there was a span of 20 bases. CDR3 size: 14 residues. CDR1 and CDR2 from the germline V gene are DFQATT and SNEGSKA (reference sequence). CDR3 sequence reads: CSAQAPGGRDEQYF. CDR3 DNA: TGCAGTGCGCAAGCCCCGGGGGGCAGGGACGAGCAGTACTTC.

The chain carries TRBV4-3 and TRBJ1-2, with D hard to call. The V and J ends lost 0 bases and 7 bases respectively, with 15 bases between them. The CDR3 covers 15 residues. Germline V gene data show CDR1 as LGHNA and CDR2 as YSLEER. DNA for the CDR3: TGCGCCAGCAGCCAAGATTACGGCACCATGGGTGGCTACACCTTC. Protein: CASSQDYGTMGGYTF.

This clonotype was counted at least ten times. V gene TRBV5-1 combines with J gene TRBJ2-7; D is unclear. The ends were cut back, 0 bases at V and 1 base at J, with 11 bases in the middle. CDR3 size: 15 residues. CDR1 and CDR2 from the germline V gene are SGHRS and YFSETQ. Here the CDR3 DNA reads TGCGCCAGCAGCTTGGGCCCGAAGGAGTCCTACGAGCAGTACTTC. Its translation is CASSLGPKESYEQYF.

The chain employs TRBV12-3 or TRBV12-4 and TRBJ1-5, with D perhaps matching TRBD1 (5 bases). There are 12 residues in the CDR3. Trimming removed 6 bases at V and 6 bases at J, with 9 bases between. CDR3 coding DNA: TGTGCCAGCAGCCACCAGGGTCAGCCCCAGCATTTT. Protein: CASSHQGQPQHF.

The chain employs TRBV5-6 and TRBJ2-7; weak D call: TRBD2 (5 bases). The CDR3 sequence is 15 residues long. The ends were cut back, 0 bases at V and 4 bases at J, with 14 bases in the middle. Germline lookup yields CDR1 SGHDT and CDR2 YYEEEE. This CDR3 reads CASSLARGELYEQYF. The CDR3 nucleotides are TGTGCCAGCAGCTTGGCCCGGGGAGAACTATACGAGCAGTACTTC.